The clone carrying this T cell receptor beta chain has just a few counts. This entry comes from a study of CD8 T cells in Susac syndrome. V lost 4 bases, J lost 10 bases, and 8 bases lay in between. Germline V gene lookup returns CDR1 MNHEY and CDR2 SVGEGT. The CDR3 extends over 11 amino acids. An amount of RNA that ranged from roughly 0.5 to 1 ug was reverse transcribed with random hexamers. TCRdb reanalysed the immunoSEQ multiplex PCR reads using MiXCR and keeps one entry per CDR3 protein. The sample holds around 170,000 distinct CDR3 sequences, under 95% seen once. The sequence was collected from a human donor in good health. The specimen sequenced was CD4+ T cells from PBMCs. The chain recombines TRBV6-2 or TRBV6-3 with TRBJ1-5, with D unclear. The CDR3 DNA sequence: TGTGCCAGCAGTTTAGAGGGACCCCAGCATTTT. Translating gives CASSLEGPQHF.